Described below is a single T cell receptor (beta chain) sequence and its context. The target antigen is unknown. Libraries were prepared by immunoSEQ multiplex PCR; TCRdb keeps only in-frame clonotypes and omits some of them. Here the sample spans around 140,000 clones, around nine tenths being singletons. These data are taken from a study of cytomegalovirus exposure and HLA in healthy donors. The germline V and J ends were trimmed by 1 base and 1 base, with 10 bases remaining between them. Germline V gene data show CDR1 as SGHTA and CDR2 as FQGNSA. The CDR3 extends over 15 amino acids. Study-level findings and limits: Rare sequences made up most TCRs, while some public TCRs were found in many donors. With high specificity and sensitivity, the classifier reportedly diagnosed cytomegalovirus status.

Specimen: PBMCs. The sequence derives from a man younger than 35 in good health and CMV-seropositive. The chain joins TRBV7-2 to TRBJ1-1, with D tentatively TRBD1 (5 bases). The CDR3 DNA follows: TGTGCCAGCAGCTTAGTAGGGGCCGGGAACACTGAAGCTTTCTTT. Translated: CASSLVGAGNTEAFF.